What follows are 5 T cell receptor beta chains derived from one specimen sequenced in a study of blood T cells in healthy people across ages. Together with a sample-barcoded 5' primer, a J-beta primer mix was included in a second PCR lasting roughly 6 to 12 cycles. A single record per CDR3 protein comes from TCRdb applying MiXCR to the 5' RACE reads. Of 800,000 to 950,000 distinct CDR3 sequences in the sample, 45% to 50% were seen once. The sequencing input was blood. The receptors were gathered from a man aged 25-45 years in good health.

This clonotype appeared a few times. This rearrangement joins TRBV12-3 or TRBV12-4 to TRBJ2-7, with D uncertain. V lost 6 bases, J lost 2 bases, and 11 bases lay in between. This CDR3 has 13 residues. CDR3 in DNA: TGTGCCAGCAGCCTCACTGAGCCCTACGAGCAGTACTTC. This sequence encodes CASSLTEPYEQYF.

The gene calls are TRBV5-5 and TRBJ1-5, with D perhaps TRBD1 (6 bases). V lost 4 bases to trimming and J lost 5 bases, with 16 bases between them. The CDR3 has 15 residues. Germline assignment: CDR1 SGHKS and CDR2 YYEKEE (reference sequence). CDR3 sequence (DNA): TGTGCCAGCAGCACCTCTTGGGACAACCATCAGCCCCAGCATTTT. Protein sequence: CASSTSWDNHQPQHF. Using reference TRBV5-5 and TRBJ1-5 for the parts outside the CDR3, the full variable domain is DAGVTQSPTHLIKTRGQQVTLRCSPISGHKSVSWYQQVLGQGPQFIFQYYEKEERGRGNFPDRFSARQFPNYSSELNVNALLLGDSALYLCASSTSWDNHQPQHFGDGTRLSIL.

CDR3 amino acids: CASNQGTGNSYEQYF. CDR3 nucleotides: TGTGCCAGCAACCAAGGAACAGGGAACTCCTACGAGCAGTACTTC. This sequence joins TRBV6-2 or TRBV6-3 and TRBJ2-5; tentative D call: TRBD1 (6 bases). The closer fit of TRBJ2-7 to the DNA end suggests the J call may be wrong. The length of the CDR3 is 15 residues. CDR1 and CDR2 from the germline V gene are MNHEY and SVGEGT.

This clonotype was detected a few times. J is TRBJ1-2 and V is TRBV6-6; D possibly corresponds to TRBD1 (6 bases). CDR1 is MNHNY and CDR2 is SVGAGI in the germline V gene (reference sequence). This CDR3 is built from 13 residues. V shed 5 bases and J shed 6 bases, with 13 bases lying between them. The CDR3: CASSKQGSNGYTF. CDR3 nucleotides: TGTGCCAGCAGTAAACAGGGCTCCAATGGCTACACCTTC.

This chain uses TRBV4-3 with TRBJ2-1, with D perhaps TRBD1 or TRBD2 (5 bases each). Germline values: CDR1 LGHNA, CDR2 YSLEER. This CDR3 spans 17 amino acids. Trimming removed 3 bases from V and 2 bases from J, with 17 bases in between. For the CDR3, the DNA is TGCGCCAGCAGCCAGGAGTTTCGGGGCGATACCTACAATGAGCAGTTCTTC. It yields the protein CASSQEFRGDTYNEQFF.